The rows below give T cell receptor beta chains drawn from one sample of a study of blood T cell repertoires in COVID-19. Assay used: immunoSEQ multiplex PCR; TCRdb lists only in-frame clones, some missing. In the table there are roughly 200,000 clones, 83% of which are singletons. The sequenced material came from peripheral blood. These receptor sequences come from a young woman with COVID-19, enrolled during active disease. The CDR3 runs from the conserved cysteine through the conserved F or W. The D gene is left open where the match is weak. Expanded clones get a size class; other rows say once, few or many, or leave the size out.

V gene: TRBV5-4
J gene: TRBJ2-3
D gene: .
clone size: .
CDR3 DNA: TGTGCCAGCAGCCCCGGGTCACGCACAGATACGCAGTATTTT
CDR3 protein: CASSPGSRTDTQYF

V gene: TRBV20-1
J gene: TRBJ2-3
D gene: TRBD2
clone size: few
CDR3 DNA: TGCAGTGCTAGTCGGACTAGCGGGGGGGCGGGAGATACGCAGTATTTT
CDR3 protein: CSASRTSGGAGDTQYF

V gene: TRBV28
J gene: TRBJ1-4
D gene: TRBD1
clone size: .
CDR3 DNA: TGTGCCAGCAGTATAGGTTCAGGGGGTAATGAAAAACTGTTTTTT
CDR3 protein: CASSIGSGGNEKLFF

V gene: TRBV23-1
J gene: TRBJ1-1
D gene: TRBD1
clone size: .
CDR3 DNA: TGCGCCAGCAGGCACCGGGACAGGGACCCGACGGACCCTGAAGCTTTCTTT
CDR3 protein: CASRHRDRDPTDPEAFF

V gene: TRBV7-8
J gene: TRBJ2-1
D gene: .
clone size: .
CDR3 DNA: TGTGCCAGCACCCTTAACCGGTGGGGGGTTCACAATGAGCAGTTCTTC
CDR3 protein: CASTLNRWGVHNEQFF

V gene: TRBV7-9
J gene: TRBJ1-4
D gene: .
clone size: .
CDR3 DNA: TGTGCCAGCAGTTCCAGGGAATTGAAACTGTTTTTT
CDR3 protein: CASSSRELKLFF

V gene: TRBV7-2
J gene: TRBJ1-1
D gene: .
clone size: .
CDR3 DNA: TGTGCCAGCAGCTTATACAGGAACACTGAAGCTTTCTTT
CDR3 protein: CASSLYRNTEAFF

V gene: TRBV5-6
J gene: TRBJ1-2
D gene: .
clone size: once
CDR3 DNA: TGTGCCAGCACCCCCGGGGTTGGCTACACCTTC
CDR3 protein: CASTPGVGYTF

V gene: TRBV4-1
J gene: TRBJ2-7
D gene: .
clone size: .
CDR3 DNA: TGCGCCAGCAGCCGGGGCTTTAGCTCCTACGAGCAGTACTTC
CDR3 protein: CASSRGFSSYEQYF

V gene: TRBV4-3
J gene: TRBJ2-1
D gene: TRBD2
clone size: .
CDR3 DNA: TGCGCCAGCAGCTCGGGACTAGCTTACAATGAGCAGTTCTTC
CDR3 protein: CASSSGLAYNEQFF

V gene: TRBV19
J gene: TRBJ2-7
D gene: TRBD2
clone size: .
CDR3 DNA: TGTGCCAGTAGCCCAAGATGGGCGGGAGGGCCGTACGAGCAGTACTTC
CDR3 protein: CASSPRWAGGPYEQYF

V gene: TRBV10-3
J gene: TRBJ2-6
D gene: .
clone size: .
CDR3 DNA: TGTGCCATCAAGACTACCATCAACGTCCTGACTTTC
CDR3 protein: CAIKTTINVLTF

V gene: TRBV19
J gene: TRBJ1-2
D gene: TRBD1
clone size: .
CDR3 DNA: TGTGCCAGTAGCCAAACAGGGGGCAGGTTGGGCTATGGCTACACCTTC
CDR3 protein: CASSQTGGRLGYGYTF

V gene: TRBV4-2
J gene: TRBJ2-7
D gene: .
clone size: .
CDR3 DNA: TGTGCCAGCAGCCAAGATGCGGGGGCTGCGTCCTACGAGCAGTACTTC
CDR3 protein: CASSQDAGAASYEQYF

V gene: TRBV6-2/TRBV6-3
J gene: TRBJ1-2
D gene: .
clone size: .
CDR3 DNA: TGTGCCAGCAGCAGGCCCCCAGGGGTCTACACCTTC
CDR3 protein: CASSRPPGVYTF

V gene: TRBV3-1/TRBV3-2
J gene: TRBJ1-2
D gene: .
clone size: .
CDR3 DNA: TGTGCCAGCAGCCAAGGATCGGGAACGGGACTGGGAGGCTACACCTTC
CDR3 protein: CASSQGSGTGLGGYTF

V gene: TRBV2
J gene: TRBJ2-7
D gene: TRBD1
clone size: .
CDR3 DNA: TGTGCCAGCAGGGAGACAGGGGCCGAGCAGTACTTC
CDR3 protein: CASRETGAEQYF

V gene: TRBV5-1
J gene: TRBJ1-1
D gene: TRBD1
clone size: .
CDR3 DNA: TGCGCCAGCAGCTTGTCAACAGGGGGCCGGAACACTGAAGCTTTCTTT
CDR3 protein: CASSLSTGGRNTEAFF

V gene: TRBV5-1
J gene: TRBJ2-7
D gene: TRBD2
clone size: .
CDR3 DNA: TGCGCCAGCAGCTTGTACGGCGGGAGAGCCGAGCAGTACTTC
CDR3 protein: CASSLYGGRAEQYF

V gene: TRBV2
J gene: TRBJ2-7
D gene: .
clone size: .
CDR3 DNA: TGTGCCAGCAGTGATATCTCCTACGAGCAGTACTTC
CDR3 protein: CASSDISYEQYF

V gene: TRBV11-2
J gene: TRBJ1-5
D gene: .
clone size: .
CDR3 DNA: TGTGCCAGCAGCTTAGCGGGACAAGTTAGCAATCAGCCCCAGCATTTT
CDR3 protein: CASSLAGQVSNQPQHF

V gene: TRBV7-9
J gene: TRBJ1-1
D gene: TRBD1
clone size: .
CDR3 DNA: TGTGCCAGCAGCACCAAAGGTGGGGACAGCCCCGGGGCTTTCTTT
CDR3 protein: CASSTKGGDSPGAFF

V gene: TRBV3-1/TRBV3-2
J gene: TRBJ2-5
D gene: TRBD1
clone size: .
CDR3 DNA: TGTGCCAGCAGCTTCCGGGACAGGACCCAAGAGACCCAGTACTTC
CDR3 protein: CASSFRDRTQETQYF

V gene: TRBV7-9
J gene: TRBJ1-5
D gene: TRBD1
clone size: once
CDR3 DNA: TGTGCCAGCAGCCCACAGGGGCGCAATCAGCCCCAGCATTTT
CDR3 protein: CASSPQGRNQPQHF

V gene: TRBV6-5
J gene: TRBJ2-1
D gene: TRBD2
clone size: .
CDR3 DNA: TGTGCCAGCAGTTACTCGATCGGGGGGGAGCAGTTCTTC
CDR3 protein: CASSYSIGGEQFF

V gene: TRBV14
J gene: TRBJ1-2
D gene: .
clone size: .
CDR3 DNA: TGTGCCAGCAGCGAGGACAGAGACTATGGCTACACCTTC
CDR3 protein: CASSEDRDYGYTF

V gene: TRBV28
J gene: TRBJ1-2
D gene: TRBD1
clone size: .
CDR3 DNA: TGTGCCAGCACAATCCGGGACAGCCAATGGGGCTACACCTTC
CDR3 protein: CASTIRDSQWGYTF

V gene: TRBV11-2
J gene: TRBJ2-1
D gene: TRBD2
clone size: .
CDR3 DNA: TGTGCCAGCCTCACCGGGACTAGCGGGAGGAGCTCCTACAATGAGCAGTTCTTC
CDR3 protein: CASLTGTSGRSSYNEQFF

V gene: TRBV5-5
J gene: TRBJ2-7
D gene: TRBD1
clone size: few
CDR3 DNA: TGTGCCAGCAGCTTGGGGGACAGAACCTACGAGCAGTACTTC
CDR3 protein: CASSLGDRTYEQYF

V gene: TRBV6-6
J gene: TRBJ1-1
D gene: .
clone size: .
CDR3 DNA: TGTGCCAGCAGTCTAGGGGGTCGGACTGAAGCTTTCTTT
CDR3 protein: CASSLGGRTEAFF

V gene: TRBV4-3
J gene: TRBJ2-7
D gene: TRBD1
clone size: .
CDR3 DNA: TGCGCCAGCAGCCGGGTTTCCGGGACAGGGGGCCACGAGCAGTACTTC
CDR3 protein: CASSRVSGTGGHEQYF

V gene: TRBV9
J gene: TRBJ2-5
D gene: TRBD2
clone size: .
CDR3 DNA: TGTGCCAGCAGCGAGCGGGGGGGCAGGGAGACCCAGTACTTC
CDR3 protein: CASSERGGRETQYF

V gene: TRBV6-4
J gene: TRBJ2-1
D gene: TRBD2
clone size: .
CDR3 DNA: TGTGCCAGCAGTGACTCCTTCGGGACTAGTGGGAGGGGTGAGCAGTTCTTC
CDR3 protein: CASSDSFGTSGRGEQFF